This T cell receptor (beta chain) was obtained from a study of CXCR3-negative and CXCR3-positive naive CD8 T cells. CDR1 is SQVTM, CDR2 ANQGSEA, per germline. CDR3 length: 14 residues. 5' RACE that incorporated UMI labels was used to prepare the TRB cDNA libraries. With the 5' RACE reads reprocessed, TCRdb shows one record per CDR3 protein and no DNA. Its listing shows roughly 71,000 distinct CDR3 sequences. The material sequenced was naive CXCR3- CD8+ T cells from blood. Subset noted: CD45RO-CCR7+CD27+CD95- naive CD8+ T cells lacking CXCR3 (TNR3-). The clonotype comes from a human donor in good health. Some clones in this sample may be carry-over from other donors' samples. The V gene is TRBV29-1, the J gene TRBJ1-1; the D call from TCRdb, TRBD1, cannot be confirmed without DNA. The CDR3 region is CSVGETGAGAEAFF.